Shown below are 20 T cell receptor beta chains from a single sample sequenced in a study of T cell changes during pregnancy in multiple sclerosis. The method was immunoSEQ multiplex PCR; TCRdb's version includes in-frame clones alone and lacks a portion of them. The data contain about 17,000 clones, about four fifths of them singletons. The specimen was CD8+ T cells from peripheral blood mononuclear cells, collected in the second trimester of pregnancy. The receptors derive from a female donor in good health, enrolled as a control in a pregnancy study.

V is TRBV28 and J is TRBJ2-7; 7 nucleotides line up with TRBD2. Germline CDR1 and CDR2: MDHEN and SYDVKM. V shed 4 bases and J 3 bases; nucleotides not matched to a gene: 6. The CDR3 covers 14 residues. DNA of the CDR3: TGTGCCAGCAGTTCGGCGGGGGACCTCTACGAGCAGTACTTC. It codes for CASSSAGDLYEQYF.

The V call is TRBV21-1, the J call TRBJ1-5; TRBD1 reflects the table's D call only, with no check against the DNA. TRBV21-1 is a listed pseudogene. This CDR3 is 18 amino acids long. The CDR3 coding sequence is TGTGCCAGCAGCAATTTACTGGGTGGGGCAGGGGCGGCCCAGCCCCAGCATTTT. This sequence encodes CASSNLLGGAGAAQPQHF.

The V call is TRBV7-8, the J call TRBJ2-7; TRBD2 might be the D (5 bases). Germline V gives CDR1 SGHVS, CDR2 FQNEAQ. This CDR3 is built from 14 residues. Trimming took off 0 bases at V and 0 bases at J, with 6 bases between the two ends. The CDR3 DNA reads TGTGCCAGCAGCTTAGCCGGGGACTCCTACGAGCAGTACTTC. Amino acids: CASSLAGDSYEQYF.

V usage is TRBV10-3 and J usage is TRBJ2-7, with TRBD2 as a possible D gene (6 bases). Trimming took 0 bases from V and 4 from J, leaving 16 bases between them. The V gene's germline CDR1 is ENHRY and CDR2 SYGVKD. This CDR3 is 16 amino acids long. In DNA form, the CDR3 reads TGTGCCATCAGTGAGTCCCCGGACTGGGACTTTTACGAGCAGTACTTC. Translating it yields CAISESPDWDFYEQYF.

CDR3 residues: CASSQVTPTGYSPLHF. In DNA, the CDR3 is TGCGCCAGCAGCCAAGTTACCCCGACAGGGTATTCACCCCTCCACTTT. The V gene is TRBV4-3, the J gene TRBJ1-6; 7 bases are a match to TRBD1. The CDR3 has 16 residues. J was trimmed by 8 bases and V by 1 base; bases with no gene match: 8. Germline V gives CDR1 LGHNA, CDR2 YSLEER.

The chain has TRBV7-9 and TRBJ1-5, with a weak D call TRBD1 (5 bases). Between the trimmed V and J ends, which lost 3 bases and 7 bases, there was a span of 10 bases. Per the germline V gene, CDR1 is SEHNR and CDR2 is FQNEAQ (reference sequence). The CDR3 sequence is 13 residues long. CDR3 amino acids: CASSFRVDQPQHF. Here the CDR3 DNA reads TGTGCCAGCAGCTTCAGGGTAGACCAGCCCCAGCATTTT.

This chain links TRBV5-6 with TRBJ2-5, with D perhaps matching TRBD1 (6 bases). The J call may be faulty, since TRBJ2-7 better matches the DNA end. Germline V CDR1 and CDR2: SGHDT, YYEEEE. This CDR3 is 14 amino acids long. CDR3 in DNA: TGTGCCAGCAGCTTGGTAGGGGGCTCCTACGAGCAGTACTTC. It is translated as CASSLVGGSYEQYF.

V usage is TRBV5-6 and J usage is TRBJ1-5; no reliable D call. From germline, CDR1 is SGHDT and CDR2 YYEEEE. V shed 0 bases and J shed 0 bases, with 10 bases lying between them. The CDR3 consists of 16 residues. CDR3 residues: CASSLVAANSNQPQHF. CDR3 nucleotides: TGTGCCAGCAGCTTGGTGGCAGCGAATAGCAATCAGCCCCAGCATTTT.

As concerns this clone: The sample has other DNA sequences that encode this CDR3 too. The V and J genes are TRBV4-3 and TRBJ1-1; D might be TRBD1 (5 bases). Trimming stripped 3 bases from V and 4 bases from J, with 12 bases between. The CDR3 loop spans 14 amino acids. CDR1 LGHNA and CDR2 YSLEER come from the germline V gene. CDR3 DNA sequence: TGCGCCAGCAGCCATGGAACCGGGGGCACTGAAGCTTTCTTT. As protein: CASSHGTGGTEAFF.

CDR3 amino acids: CASSIEGQAYNEQFF. The CDR3 region has the DNA TGTGCCAGTAGTATAGAGGGACAGGCCTACAATGAGCAGTTCTTC. The V gene is TRBV19, the J gene TRBJ2-1; TRBD1 matches at 8 bases. The V and J ends lost 0 bases and 2 bases, in that order; junction bases with no gene match: 0. Germline CDR1 reads LNHDA; CDR2 reads SQIVND (reference sequence). The CDR3 is made up of 15 amino acids.

The genes are TRBV19 and TRBJ1-5; the D is unclear. The CDR3 extends over 15 amino acids. Germline V gene data show CDR1 as LNHDA and CDR2 as SQIVND (reference sequence). V shed 3 bases and J shed 2 bases, with 11 bases lying between them. CDR3 DNA: TGTGCCAGTAGTATCTTTAACCGCGGCAATCAGCCCCAGCATTTT. It is translated as CASSIFNRGNQPQHF.

The V call is TRBV11-2, the J call TRBJ2-5; D unresolved. TRBJ2-7 matches the DNA end more closely, so the J call is doubtful. In germline, CDR1 is SGHAT, CDR2 FQNNGV. The CDR3 has 12 amino acids. The CDR3 loop is CASSLDSYEQYF. In DNA, the CDR3 is TGTGCCAGCAGCTTAGACTCCTACGAGCAGTACTTC.

The CDR3 DNA is TGTGCTAGTGGCCGCGGGGGGGATCGACAGTATTTT. It encodes CASGRGGDRQYF. The chain employs TRBV12-5 and TRBJ2-3, with 9 nucleotides matching TRBD2. CDR3 length equals 12 residues. Germline CDR1 and CDR2: LGHNT and FRNRAP. The ends lost 6 bases at V and 12 bases at J; junction bases unmatched: 7.

The CDR3 DNA reads as TGTGCCAGCAGCTCAGGACTAGCGGGGGGGCTCTACGAGCAGTACTTC. Protein: CASSSGLAGGLYEQYF. V gene TRBV7-6 combines with J gene TRBJ2-7, with TRBD2 matching over 15 bases. CDR1 is SGHVS and CDR2 is FNYEAQ in the germline V gene. Unmatched junction bases numbered 4, after V lost 4 bases and J lost 3 bases. There are 16 residues in the CDR3.

This clone has just one count. The chain links TRBV19 to TRBJ1-4, with D possibly TRBD1 on 5 matching bases. The CDR3 loop spans 17 amino acids. Trimming took off 5 bases at V and 0 bases at J, with 16 bases between the two ends. Germline V lookup: CDR1 LNHDA, CDR2 SQIVND (reference sequence). The CDR3 region is CASSPYWGETTNEKLFF. The DNA of the CDR3 is TGTGCCAGTAGTCCCTATTGGGGGGAAACAACTAATGAAAAACTGTTTTTT.

The rearrangement joins TRBV21-1 to TRBJ2-7; TRBD1 was called by the table and not checked on the DNA. TRBV21-1 is a listed pseudogene. The CDR3 consists of 17 residues. The DNA of the CDR3 is TGTGCCAGCAGCAAAGGTTTGATTGGGGACAGTCACTACGAGCAGTACTTC. Its translation: CASSKGLIGDSHYEQYF.

J is TRBJ2-5 and V is TRBV6-4; 10 bases align to TRBD1. The DNA matches TRBJ2-7 better at its end, which makes the J call doubtful. Germline assignment: CDR1 MRHNA and CDR2 SNTAGT. The CDR3 totals 17 residues. CDR3: CASSDYTPGQGTHEQYF. CDR3 DNA sequence: TGTGCCAGCAGTGACTACACTCCGGGACAGGGGACTCACGAGCAGTACTTC.

The chain is built from TRBV7-9 and TRBJ2-3; 9 nucleotides line up with TRBD1. Germline V gene sequence: CDR1 SEHNR, CDR2 FQNEAQ (reference sequence). V lost 5 bases to trimming and J lost 2 bases; unmatched junction nucleotides: 11. The CDR3 has 17 residues. The CDR3 here is CASSPPPTGGPTDTQYF. The CDR3 bases are TGTGCCAGCAGCCCCCCCCCGACAGGGGGGCCCACAGATACGCAGTATTTT.

The V and J genes are TRBV2 and TRBJ2-5; 10 bases align to TRBD2. Germline V gene sequence: CDR1 SNHLY, CDR2 FYNNEI. V lost 8 bases and J lost 2; bases outside the gene matches: 14. The CDR3 runs 17 residues. CDR3 residues: CASSSPFIAGGQETQYF. The DNA for the CDR3 is TGTGCCAGCTCCTCACCCTTTATAGCGGGGGGACAAGAGACCCAGTACTTC.

This clone is medium-sized within its sample. The chain recombines TRBV28 with TRBJ1-6, with D tentatively TRBD1 (6 bases). CDR1 is MDHEN and CDR2 is SYDVKM in the germline V gene. This CDR3 comprises 13 residues. The germline V and J ends were trimmed by 11 bases and 4 bases, with 12 bases remaining between them. The CDR3 protein is CAGGTKYNSPLHF. The CDR3 DNA follows: TGTGCCGGTGGGACAAAGTATAATTCACCCCTCCACTTT.